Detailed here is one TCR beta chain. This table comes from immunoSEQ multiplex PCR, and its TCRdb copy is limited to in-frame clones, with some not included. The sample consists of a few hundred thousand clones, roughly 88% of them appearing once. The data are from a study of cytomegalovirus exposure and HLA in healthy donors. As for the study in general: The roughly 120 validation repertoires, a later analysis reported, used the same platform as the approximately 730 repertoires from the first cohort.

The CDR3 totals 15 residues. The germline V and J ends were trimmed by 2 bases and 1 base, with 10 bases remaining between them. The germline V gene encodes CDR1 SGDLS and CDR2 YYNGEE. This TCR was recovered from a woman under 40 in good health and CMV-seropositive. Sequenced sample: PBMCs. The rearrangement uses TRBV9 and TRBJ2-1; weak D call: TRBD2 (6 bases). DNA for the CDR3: TGTGCCAGCAGCGTCGGGAGTAGGTCCTACAATGAGCAGTTCTTC. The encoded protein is CASSVGSRSYNEQFF.